This passage covers 32 T cell receptor beta chains from one sample sequenced in a study of a mutant IDH1 vaccine in newly diagnosed glioma. Stated time point: week 47, end of study. Doses comprised 300 ug of mutant IDH1 20-mer peptide each, plus topical imiquimod. No cognate antigen is known for these TCRs. TCRdb's table, derived via immunoSEQ multiplex PCR, lists solely in-frame clones and lacks some. This table holds over 30,000 clones, approximately 87% found once. The input for sequencing was PBMCs, taken from a glioma patient whose treatment included an IDH1 peptide vaccine. Receptors originate from a woman in her thirties with glioma.

Here the CDR3 reads CASSKAQGGYHGYTF. CDR3 nucleotides: TGTGCCAGCAGCAAAGCACAGGGGGGCTATCATGGCTACACCTTC. The chain combines TRBV5-4 with TRBJ1-2; 8 bases are shared with TRBD1. V lost 4 bases to trimming and J lost 6 bases; unmatched junction nucleotides: 11. The germline CDR1 and CDR2 sequences are SGHNT and YYREEE (reference sequence). This CDR3 has 15 residues.

This clone came up a few times. This chain connects TRBV14 to TRBJ2-2, with D perhaps TRBD1 (5 bases). The CDR3 runs to 16 residues. Deletions cut 4 bases from V and 3 bases from J, with 15 bases between. From germline, CDR1 is SGHDN and CDR2 FVKESK. CDR3 bases: TGTGCCAGCAGCCGATCCGAAAGGGGTGACACCGGGGAGCTGTTTTTT. Protein product: CASSRSERGDTGELFF.

The V gene is TRBV9, the J gene TRBJ1-2; D unclear. The CDR3 is 14 amino acids. V was cut by 0 bases and J by 8 bases, with 14 bases left in between. In germline, CDR1 is SGDLS, CDR2 YYNGEE. DNA for the CDR3: TGTGCCAGCAGCGTAGGGGGAAGAGTCGGAGGCTACACCTTC. Translating it yields CASSVGGRVGGYTF.

The V call is TRBV6-5, the J call TRBJ1-4; tentatively, D is TRBD1 (6 bases). The germline CDR1 and CDR2 sequences are MNHEY and SVGAGI. This CDR3 spans 16 amino acids. V lost 0 bases and J lost 7, with 15 bases in between. The CDR3 region is CASSYSGGARGEKLFF. CDR3 DNA: TGTGCCAGCAGTTACTCAGGGGGGGCCCGGGGTGAAAAACTGTTTTTT.

On this clone: The junction departs from germline at one end; a sequencing error may be responsible. The chain combines TRBV29-1 with TRBJ2-7; 12 bases are shared with TRBD1. Germline CDR1 reads SQVTM; CDR2 reads ANQGSEA. This CDR3 has 15 residues. CDR3 DNA sequence: TGCAGCGTAGAAGAATGGGGACAGGGGGCACACGAGCAGTACTTC. Translated: CSVEEWGQGAHEQYF.

The chain has TRBV2 and TRBJ2-2; D remains ambiguous. The CDR3 is 12 residues long. Trimming removed 6 bases from V and 3 bases from J, with 5 bases in between. Germline assignment: CDR1 SNHLY and CDR2 FYNNEI. CDR3 DNA sequence: TGTGCCAGCAGGGGGTACACCGGGGAGCTGTTTTTT. Translation gives CASRGYTGELFF.

This clone was observed a few times. The DNA of the CDR3 is TGTGCCAGCACCGTTACAGGGACCTCCTACGAGCAGTACTTC. Its protein product is CASTVTGTSYEQYF. The genes are TRBV7-8 and TRBJ2-7; perhaps TRBD1 as D (6 bases). Germline values: CDR1 SGHVS, CDR2 FQNEAQ. V gave up 7 bases and J gave up 0 bases, with 13 bases separating them. This CDR3 is built from 14 residues. Full variable domain (rest looked up from reference TRBV7-8 and TRBJ2-7): GAGVSQSPRYKVAKRGQDVALRCDPISGHVSLFWYQQALGQGPEFLTYFQNEAQLDKSGLPSDRFFAERPEGSVSTLKIQRTQQEDSAVYLCASTVTGTSYEQYFGPGTRLTVT.

This clone was found a few times. CDR3 coding DNA: TGTGCCAGCAGTTACGACCGGGACAGGGCGATTTGTACCTTC. This codes for CASSYDRDRAICTF. This rearrangement joins TRBV6-5 to TRBJ1-2; 9 nucleotides line up with TRBD1. The junction had 12 bases not matched to a gene; V was cut back by 2 bases and J by 14 bases. The CDR3 spans 14 residues. Germline CDR1 is MNHEY and CDR2 is SVGAGI.

CDR3 amino acids: CASSLPGYTF. As DNA, the CDR3 is TGTGCCAGCAGTTTGCCTGGCTACACCTTC. The chain has TRBV27 and TRBJ1-2; unclear D gene. Trimming took off 3 bases at V and 7 bases at J, with 3 bases between the two ends. Germline V gene lookup returns CDR1 MNHEY and CDR2 SMNVEV (reference sequence). The CDR3 spans 10 residues.

The V call is TRBV6-5, the J call TRBJ1-5, with D possibly TRBD1 on 5 matching bases. This CDR3 comprises 14 residues. The ends were cut back, 6 bases at V and 6 bases at J, with 15 bases in the middle. Germline V lookup: CDR1 MNHEY, CDR2 SVGAGI. This chain's CDR3 is CASSPGGMGQPQHF. CDR3 coding DNA: TGTGCCAGCAGCCCTGGGGGAATGGGTCAGCCCCAGCATTTT.

The chain uses TRBV19 and TRBJ1-2; D is unclear. Germline lookup yields CDR1 LNHDA and CDR2 SQIVND (reference sequence). The length of the CDR3 is 17 residues. The V end was cut by 2 bases, the J end by 4 bases, with 20 bases between. For the CDR3, the DNA is TGTGCCAGTAGTATAAGTCCCTGGGCCCCGCTCGGCTATGGCTACACCTTC. As protein: CASSISPWAPLGYGYTF. Full variable domain (missing parts from reference TRBV19 and TRBJ1-2): DGGITQSPKYLFRKEGQNVTLSCEQNLNHDAMYWYRQDPGQGLRLIYYSQIVNDFQKGDIAEGYSVSREKKESFPLTVTSAQKNPTAFYLCASSISPWAPLGYGYTFGSGTRLTVV.

The chain carries TRBV4-1 and TRBJ2-7; 8 nucleotides line up with TRBD1. Germline CDR1 is MGHRA and CDR2 is YSYEKL. The V gene end was trimmed by 3 bases and the J gene end by 2 bases; junction bases not matched to a gene: 3. The CDR3 contains 14 residues. The CDR3 coding sequence is TGCGCCAGCAGCCAGGCACAGGGGGCCTACGAGCAGTACTTC. Its translation is CASSQAQGAYEQYF.

The V gene is TRBV13, the J gene TRBJ2-6; 8 positions match TRBD1. Trimming took 5 bases from V and 3 from J; bases not matched to a gene: 9. The CDR3 sequence is 17 residues long. CDR1 PRHDT and CDR2 FYEKMQ come from the germline V gene (reference sequence). Written as DNA, the CDR3 is TGTGCCAGCAGCCACGGGGACAGGCTGTATGGGGCCAACGTCCTGACTTTC. Translation gives CASSHGDRLYGANVLTF.

The chain uses TRBV7-9 and TRBJ1-1; weak D call: TRBD1 (6 bases). Between the trimmed V and J ends, which lost 8 bases and 0 bases, there was a span of 22 bases. Germline CDR1 reads SEHNR; CDR2 reads FQNEAQ (reference sequence). The CDR3 extends over 17 amino acids. The CDR3, as DNA: TGTGCCAGCCGCCAGGTGGAGAGGGGGAATATGAACACTGAAGCTTTCTTT. It is translated as CASRQVERGNMNTEAFF.

The chain is built from TRBV27 and TRBJ1-2; TRBD1 matches 8 bases. Germline V gene data show CDR1 as MNHEY and CDR2 as SMNVEV (reference sequence). This CDR3 has 15 amino acids. With 5 bases clipped from V and 4 bases from J, the junction kept 9 bases outside the gene matches. CDR3 sequence reads: CASSPRQGHSYGYTF. As DNA, the CDR3 is TGTGCCAGCAGTCCACGACAGGGGCACTCCTATGGCTACACCTTC.

The chain recombines TRBV25-1 with TRBJ2-7; TRBD1 is a possible D gene (6 bases). This CDR3 region has 15 residues. The germline gives CDR1 MGHDK, CDR2 SYGVNS. V was shortened by 1 base and J by 6 bases, with 16 bases between the two germline ends. The CDR3, as DNA: TGTGCCAGCAGTGAATTCCCTTCTCCAGGGGCCGAGCAGTACTTC. This translates into CASSEFPSPGAEQYF.

V gene TRBV29-1 combines with J gene TRBJ1-1; perhaps TRBD1 as D (5 bases). Trimming stripped 3 bases from V and 0 bases from J, with 8 bases between. The CDR3 totals 13 residues. The germline CDR1 and CDR2 sequences are SQVTM and ANQGSEA. DNA of the CDR3: TGCAGCGTTGAGGGGCGGGTGAACACTGAAGCTTTCTTT. It translates to CSVEGRVNTEAFF.

The chain couples TRBV27 to TRBJ1-1, with 7 bases that match TRBD1. Trimming at V came to 6 bases and at J to 1 base, leaving 2 bases not matched to a gene. From germline, CDR1 is MNHEY and CDR2 SMNVEV (reference sequence). This CDR3 is built from 13 residues. In DNA, the CDR3 is TGTGCCAGCAGATACAGGGGGAACACTGAAGCTTTCTTT. Protein: CASRYRGNTEAFF.

The chain employs TRBV5-4 and TRBJ2-2, with 7 bases that match TRBD1. The CDR3 is 15 amino acids. J gave up 3 bases and V 0 bases, and 2 bases lay outside the gene matches. Germline CDR1 is SGHNT and CDR2 is YYREEE (reference sequence). Here the CDR3 DNA reads TGTGCCAGCAGCTTGGGACAGGGATACACCGGGGAGCTGTTTTTT. As protein: CASSLGQGYTGELFF.

The chain carries TRBV5-1 and TRBJ2-7, with 8 bases identical to TRBD2. This CDR3 comprises 16 residues. Trimming at V came to 4 bases and at J to 2 bases, leaving 11 bases not matched to a gene. Germline V gene sequence: CDR1 SGHRS, CDR2 YFSETQ. As DNA, the CDR3 is TGCGCCAGCAGCAGACAGGCGGGGGGTTTCCCCTACGAGCAGTACTTC. Translated, it gives CASSRQAGGFPYEQYF.

The CDR3 nucleotides are TGTGCCAGTAGTTTACGGACTAGCGGGGGGGTTATAGGCTCCTACAATGAGCAGTTCTTC. Protein: CASSLRTSGGVIGSYNEQFF. This rearrangement joins TRBV19 to TRBJ2-1; 15 bases are shared with TRBD2. V lost 5 bases, J lost 0 bases, and 11 bases stayed unmatched. The CDR3 is made up of 20 amino acids. Per the germline V gene, CDR1 is LNHDA and CDR2 is SQIVND (reference sequence).

This chain joins TRBV7-9 and TRBJ1-1; D is uncertain. From germline, CDR1 is SEHNR and CDR2 FQNEAQ (reference sequence). V was cut by 1 base and J by 10 bases, with 13 bases left in between. The CDR3 sequence is 13 residues long. In nucleotides, the CDR3 is TGTGCCAGCAGCTTAGAGGGCGCTTGGGCAGCTTTCTTT. Translation: CASSLEGAWAAFF.

The rearrangement links TRBV19 to TRBJ2-5, with a tentative D call TRBD2 (6 bases). This CDR3 is built from 14 residues. V lost 3 bases to trimming and J lost 2 bases, with 10 bases between them. CDR1 LNHDA and CDR2 SQIVND come from the germline V gene (reference sequence). CDR3 in DNA: TGTGCCAGTAGTATTGGAGCGGGTCAAGAGACCCAGTACTTC. Amino acids: CASSIGAGQETQYF.

CDR3 in amino acids: CASIPRGVGYTF. CDR3 sequence (DNA): TGTGCCAGCATTCCCCGGGGGGTCGGCTACACCTTC. The chain recombines TRBV5-8 with TRBJ1-2; TRBD1 is a possible D gene (5 bases). Germline lookup yields CDR1 SGHTS and CDR2 YDEGEE. The V end lost 6 bases, the J end lost 8 bases, and 14 bases lay between the germline ends. The CDR3 has 12 residues. Combining the CDR3 with reference TRBV5-8 and TRBJ1-2 gives the whole variable domain EAGVTQSPTHLIKTRGQQATLRCSPISGHTSVYWYQQALGLGLQFLLWYDEGEERNRGNFPPRFSGRQFPNYSSELNVNALELEDSALYLCASIPRGVGYTFGSGTRLTVV.

The chain recombines TRBV25-1 with TRBJ1-2; 8 nucleotides match TRBD1. The CDR3 loop spans 14 amino acids. The V segment lost 5 bases and the J segment 7 bases; nucleotides outside the gene matches: 9. Germline V gene data show CDR1 as MGHDK and CDR2 as SYGVNS. The chain's CDR3 is CASSLAGGAGGYTF. As DNA, the CDR3 is TGTGCCAGCAGTTTGGCAGGGGGCGCGGGTGGCTACACCTTC.

The chain uses TRBV2 and TRBJ1-4; D may be TRBD1 (6 bases). Germline V gene data show CDR1 as SNHLY and CDR2 as FYNNEI. The ends were cut back, 7 bases at V and 4 bases at J, with 16 bases in the middle. The CDR3 contains 15 residues. CDR3 nucleotide sequence: TGTGCCAGCAACGATGGGGGGCAGGGTAATGAAAAACTGTTTTTT. This translates into CASNDGGQGNEKLFF.

This clone was observed a single time. This chain uses TRBV7-2 with TRBJ1-1; maybe TRBD1 (5 bases). The CDR3 sequence is 13 residues long. Deletions cut 3 bases from V and 1 base from J, with 6 bases between. Germline V gene data show CDR1 as SGHTA and CDR2 as FQGNSA. CDR3 nucleotides: TGTGCCAGCAGCTTTAGGGGGAACACTGAAGCTTTCTTT. Translation gives CASSFRGNTEAFF.

This rearrangement joins TRBV19 to TRBJ1-1; TRBD1 matches 10 bases. The CDR3 length is 15 residues. The ends lost 5 bases at V and 1 base at J; junction bases unmatched: 4. Per germline, CDR1 LNHDA and CDR2 SQIVND (reference sequence). CDR3 coding DNA: TGTGCCAGTAGTTCTAGGACAGGGGGGAACACTGAAGCTTTCTTT. Translation gives CASSSRTGGNTEAFF.

This chain uses TRBV15 with TRBJ2-2; D may be TRBD1 or TRBD2 (7 bases each). Germline V gene sequence: CDR1 LNHNV, CDR2 YYDKDF (reference sequence). V was cut by 5 bases and J by 7 bases, with 14 bases left in between. This CDR3 spans 14 amino acids. The CDR3 loop reads CATSAGGAGGELFF. In DNA form, the CDR3 reads TGTGCCACCAGCGCAGGGGGGGCTGGCGGGGAGCTGTTTTTT. The entire variable domain, with the rest obtained from reference TRBV15 and TRBJ2-2, is as follows: DAMVIQNPRYQVTQFGKPVTLSCSQTLNHNVMYWYQQKSSQAPKLLFHYYDKDFNNEADTPDNFQSRRPNTSFCFLDIRSPGLGDTAMYLCATSAGGAGGELFFGEGSRLTVL.

The chain carries TRBV6-5 and TRBJ1-2, with 7 nucleotides matching TRBD1. The CDR3 is 15 residues long. V shed 0 bases and J 4 bases; nucleotides not matched to a gene: 5. CDR1 is MNHEY, CDR2 SVGAGI, per germline. The DNA of the CDR3 is TGTGCCAGCAGTTACTCAGGCAGGGGGGCCTATGGCTACACCTTC. This encodes CASSYSGRGAYGYTF.

The CDR3 DNA follows: TGTGCCAGCCGGCGGGATTCCTATAATTCACCCCTCCACTTT. It translates to CASRRDSYNSPLHF. The chain combines TRBV7-9 with TRBJ1-6; D is uncertain. The CDR3 is made up of 14 amino acids. V lost 8 bases to trimming and J lost 1 base, with 9 bases between them. Germline assignment: CDR1 SEHNR and CDR2 FQNEAQ (reference sequence).

CDR3 sequence: CASSVQMNTEAFF. The CDR3 coding sequence is TGCGCCAGCAGTGTCCAGATGAACACTGAAGCTTTCTTT. This chain connects TRBV10-1 to TRBJ1-1; D is undetermined. CDR3 length: 13 residues. Germline V gives CDR1 WNHNN, CDR2 SYGVQD (reference sequence). V lost 4 bases to trimming and J lost 0 bases, with 6 bases between them.